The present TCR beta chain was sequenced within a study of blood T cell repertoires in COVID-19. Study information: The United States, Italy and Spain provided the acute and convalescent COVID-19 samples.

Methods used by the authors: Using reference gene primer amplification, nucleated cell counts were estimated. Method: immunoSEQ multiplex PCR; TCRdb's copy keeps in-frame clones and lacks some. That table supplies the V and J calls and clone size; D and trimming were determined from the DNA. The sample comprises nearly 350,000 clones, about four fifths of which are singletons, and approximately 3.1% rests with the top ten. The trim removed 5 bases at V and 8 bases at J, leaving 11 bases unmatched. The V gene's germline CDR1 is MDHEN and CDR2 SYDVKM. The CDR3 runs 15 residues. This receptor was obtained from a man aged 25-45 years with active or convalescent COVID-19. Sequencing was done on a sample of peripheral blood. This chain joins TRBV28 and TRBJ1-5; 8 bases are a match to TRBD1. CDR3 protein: CASSLADREDKPQHF. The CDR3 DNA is TGTGCCAGCAGTCTCGCGGACAGGGAGGACAAGCCCCAGCATTTT.